Below are 2 T cell receptor beta chains sequenced from a single sample in a study of T cells after somatic rescue of genetic block. Here immunoSEQ multiplex PCR was the method, and the copy in TCRdb shows in-frame clones only, minus some. The data hold some 70,000 clones, with approximately 90% observed a single time. The specimen sequenced was peripheral blood mononuclear cells (PBMCs). The source is a man between 25 and 39 years old.

This clone came up once. This chain's CDR3 is CASSIGSREQFF. CDR3 nucleotides: TGTGCCAGTAGTATAGGCAGTCGGGAGCAGTTCTTC. V gene TRBV19 combines with J gene TRBJ2-1; D call uncertain. CDR3 length equals 12 residues. Between the trimmed V and J ends, which lost 1 base and 10 bases, there was a span of 8 bases. CDR1 and CDR2 from the germline V gene are LNHDA and SQIVND (reference sequence).

The chain carries TRBV5-1 and TRBJ2-5; tentatively, D is TRBD2 (5 bases). This CDR3 region has 13 residues. The V end was cut by 2 bases, the J end by 0 bases, with 5 bases between. CDR1 SGHRS and CDR2 YFSETQ come from the germline V gene. The DNA for the CDR3 is TGCGCCAGCAGCTTCGGGAACCAAGAGACCCAGTACTTC. Translating gives CASSFGNQETQYF.